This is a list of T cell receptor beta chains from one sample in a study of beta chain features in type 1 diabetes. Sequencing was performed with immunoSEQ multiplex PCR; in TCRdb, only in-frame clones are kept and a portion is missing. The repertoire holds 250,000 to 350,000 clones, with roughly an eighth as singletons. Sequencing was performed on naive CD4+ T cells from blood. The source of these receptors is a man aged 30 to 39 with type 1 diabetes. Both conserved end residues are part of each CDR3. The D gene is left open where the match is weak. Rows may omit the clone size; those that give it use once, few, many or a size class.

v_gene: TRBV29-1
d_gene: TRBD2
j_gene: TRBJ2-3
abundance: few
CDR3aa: CSVDSSGRATDTQYF
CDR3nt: TGCAGCGTTGACTCTAGCGGGAGAGCCACAGATACGCAGTATTTT

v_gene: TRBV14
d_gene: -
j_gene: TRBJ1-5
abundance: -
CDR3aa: CASRNTGFYQPQHF
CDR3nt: TGTGCCAGCAGAAACACAGGCTTTTATCAGCCCCAGCATTTT

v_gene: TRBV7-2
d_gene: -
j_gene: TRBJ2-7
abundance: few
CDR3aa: CASSLSRERGIEQYF
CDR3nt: TGTGCCAGCAGCTTGAGTAGAGAAAGAGGGATCGAGCAGTACTTC

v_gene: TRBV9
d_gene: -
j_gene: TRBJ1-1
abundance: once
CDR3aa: CASSPQTGNTEAFF
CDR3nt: TGTGCCAGCAGCCCCCAGACAGGGAACACTGAAGCTTTCTTT

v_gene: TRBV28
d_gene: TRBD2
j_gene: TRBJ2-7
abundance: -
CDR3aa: CASSLGGRIRDEQYF
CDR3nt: TGTGCCAGCAGTTTGGGAGGGCGGATTCGGGACGAGCAGTACTTC

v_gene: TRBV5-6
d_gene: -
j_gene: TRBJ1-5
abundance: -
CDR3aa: CASSVTNQPQHF
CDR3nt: TGTGCCAGCAGCGTCACAAATCAGCCCCAGCATTTT

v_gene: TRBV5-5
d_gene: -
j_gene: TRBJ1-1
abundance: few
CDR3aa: CASSPRAGNTEAFF
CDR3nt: TGTGCCAGCAGCCCCAGGGCCGGGAACACTGAAGCTTTCTTT

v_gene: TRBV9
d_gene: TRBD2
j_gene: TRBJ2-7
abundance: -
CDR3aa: CASSASGSRSYEQYF
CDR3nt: TGTGCCAGCAGTGCTAGCGGGAGCCGCTCCTACGAGCAGTACTTC

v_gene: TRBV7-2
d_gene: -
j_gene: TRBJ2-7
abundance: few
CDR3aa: CASSFRVGKDEQYF
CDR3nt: TGTGCCAGCAGCTTTCGGGTAGGCAAGGACGAGCAGTACTTC

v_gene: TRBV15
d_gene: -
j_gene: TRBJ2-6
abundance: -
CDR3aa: CATSRDWQGRGANVLTF
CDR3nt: TGTGCCACCAGCAGAGATTGGCAGGGCCGTGGGGCCAACGTCCTGACTTTC